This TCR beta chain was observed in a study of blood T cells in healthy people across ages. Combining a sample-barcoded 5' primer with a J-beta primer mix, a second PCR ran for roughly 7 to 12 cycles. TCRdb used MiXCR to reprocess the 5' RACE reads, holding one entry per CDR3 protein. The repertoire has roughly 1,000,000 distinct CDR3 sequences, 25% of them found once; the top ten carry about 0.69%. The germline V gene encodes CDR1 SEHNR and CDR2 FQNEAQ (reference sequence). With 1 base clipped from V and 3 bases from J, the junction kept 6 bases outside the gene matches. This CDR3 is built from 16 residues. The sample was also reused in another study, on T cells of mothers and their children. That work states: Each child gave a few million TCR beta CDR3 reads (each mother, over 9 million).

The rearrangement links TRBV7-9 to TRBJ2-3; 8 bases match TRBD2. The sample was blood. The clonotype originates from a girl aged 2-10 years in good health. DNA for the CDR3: TGTGCCAGCAGCTTAGTAGATAGCGGGATTACAGATACGCAGTATTTT. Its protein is CASSLVDSGITDTQYF.